Following are 32 T cell receptor beta chains from one sample sequenced in a study of Ad26.COV2.S vaccination and SARS-CoV-2 variants. Regarding treatment: roughly 18 received Ad26.COV2.S at low or high dose, single or two shots; 5 received placebo; per-sample allocation not given. The investigators took samples on day 63 after the first vaccine or placebo injection. The method was immunoSEQ multiplex PCR; TCRdb's version includes in-frame clones alone and lacks a portion of them. The sample yields almost 400,000 clones, around nine tenths seen once. The specimen comprised peripheral blood, sampled in a trial of Ad26.COV2.S vaccine versus placebo. These receptor sequences come from a person aged 18-65 years who received the Ad26.COV2.S COVID-19 vaccine or a placebo.

V usage is TRBV6-5 and J usage is TRBJ1-1; a possible D gene is TRBD1 (5 bases). The V end lost 4 bases, the J end lost 6 bases, and 18 bases lay between the germline ends. This CDR3 has 15 residues. Germline-derived CDR1 and CDR2 are MNHEY and SVGAGI. CDR3 residues: CASSSGTRAIAEAFF. The CDR3 bases are TGTGCCAGCAGTTCTGGGACGAGGGCGATCGCTGAAGCTTTCTTT.

This clone is a singleton in its sample. DNA of the CDR3: TGTGCCAGCAGCGTCTCCCACACAGATACGCAGTATTTT. Translation: CASSVSHTDTQYF. The V call is TRBV9, the J call TRBJ2-3; no clear D. The germline V and J ends were trimmed by 2 bases and 2 bases, with 6 bases remaining between them. Germline V gene data show CDR1 as SGDLS and CDR2 as YYNGEE. The CDR3 has 13 residues. Full variable domain (outside the CDR3, taken from reference TRBV9 and TRBJ2-3): DSGVTQTPKHLITATGQRVTLRCSPRSGDLSVYWYQQSLDQGLQFLIQYYNGEERAKGNILERFSAQQFPDLHSELNLSSLELGDSALYFCASSVSHTDTQYFGPGTRLTVL.

The V and J genes are TRBV5-6 and TRBJ1-5; TRBD1 might be the D (5 bases). CDR3 length equals 14 residues. Trimming took off 4 bases at V and 6 bases at J, with 14 bases between the two ends. CDR1 SGHDT and CDR2 YYEEEE come from the germline V gene. The CDR3 loop is CASSLGQGGQPQHF. For the CDR3, the DNA is TGTGCCAGCAGCCTCGGGCAGGGAGGTCAGCCCCAGCATTTT.

This chain uses TRBV4-3 with TRBJ1-2, with 8 bases lining up with TRBD1. The junction had 11 bases not matched to a gene; V was cut back by 4 bases and J by 4 bases. The CDR3 is made up of 16 amino acids. The germline V gene encodes CDR1 LGHNA and CDR2 YSLEER. CDR3: CASSRTTGDFSYGYTF. The DNA of the CDR3 is TGCGCCAGCAGCCGCACGACAGGGGATTTTTCCTATGGCTACACCTTC.

The chain combines TRBV27 with TRBJ2-5; D is perhaps TRBD1 or TRBD2 (5 bases each). The V and J ends lost 6 bases and 7 bases respectively, with 12 bases between them. The CDR3 has 12 amino acids. Germline CDR1 reads MNHEY; CDR2 reads SMNVEV (reference sequence). CDR3 nucleotides: TGTGCCAGCAGGGATCAGGGACGGACCCAGTACTTC. It specifies CASRDQGRTQYF.

This chain connects TRBV10-3 to TRBJ1-2; D perhaps matches TRBD1 (5 bases). V lost 6 bases and J 4 bases, leaving 18 bases between the germline ends. CDR3 length: 15 residues. The germline V gene has CDR1 ENHRY and CDR2 SYGVKD. CDR3 loop: CAISLVTDSTYGYTF. The DNA for the CDR3 is TGTGCCATCAGCCTTGTTACCGACAGTACCTATGGCTACACCTTC.

The rearrangement joins TRBV7-8 to TRBJ2-1; a weak D match, TRBD2 (5 bases). CDR1 SGHVS and CDR2 FQNEAQ come from the germline V gene. V was shortened by 6 bases and J by 4 bases, with 16 bases between the two germline ends. There are 15 residues in the CDR3. The CDR3 region is CASRVEDLLYNEQFF. The CDR3 DNA sequence: TGTGCCAGCAGAGTGGAGGACCTCTTGTACAATGAGCAGTTCTTC.

This chain connects TRBV28 to TRBJ1-6; D gene ambiguous. The V gene lost 5 bases and the J gene lost 0 bases, with 14 bases spanning the gap. CDR1 MDHEN and CDR2 SYDVKM come from the germline V gene. This CDR3 has 17 amino acids. The CDR3 is CASSTAARSSYNSPLHF. CDR3 sequence (DNA): TGTGCCAGCAGTACCGCAGCCCGAAGCTCCTATAATTCACCCCTCCACTTT.

V usage is TRBV5-5 and J usage is TRBJ2-7; TRBD2 matches at 10 bases. The germline V gene encodes CDR1 SGHKS and CDR2 YYEKEE (reference sequence). J lost 2 bases, V lost 0 bases, and 5 bases had no gene match. CDR3 length: 16 amino acids. The DNA of the CDR3 is TGTGCCAGCAGCTTGGCCACAGGACTAGCGGCCTACGAGCAGTACTTC. This codes for CASSLATGLAAYEQYF.

The rearrangement links TRBV12-3 or TRBV12-4 to TRBJ1-5; 8 nucleotides match TRBD1. The CDR3 has 12 amino acids. Losses at the gene ends were 8 bases for V and 6 bases for J; bases not matched to a gene: 3. The CDR3, as DNA: TGTGCCAGCGGACAGGGCCGTCAGCCCCAGCATTTT. Translating gives CASGQGRQPQHF.

This chain connects TRBV11-2 to TRBJ2-7; D remains unclear. The CDR3 extends over 14 amino acids. Trimming removed 5 bases from V and 0 bases from J, with 11 bases in between. CDR1 and CDR2 (germline): SGHAT, FQNNGV. In DNA form, the CDR3 reads TGTGCCAGCAGCCTCGACCCGAGCTCCTACGAGCAGTACTTC. Translating it yields CASSLDPSSYEQYF. The full variable domain, its missing parts supplied by reference TRBV11-2 and TRBJ2-7, is EAGVAQSPRYKIIEKRQSVAFWCNPISGHATLYWYQQILGQGPKLLIQFQNNGVVDDSQLPKDRFSAERLKGVDSTLKIQPAKLEDSAVYLCASSLDPSSYEQYFGPGTRLTVT.

The J gene is TRBJ1-1, the V gene TRBV29-1; tentatively, D is TRBD1 (5 bases). CDR3 length: 13 amino acids. CDR1 is SQVTM and CDR2 is ANQGSEA in the germline V gene. Trimming cost V 8 bases and J 0 bases, with 13 bases left between them. CDR3 in DNA: TGCAGCTCGAGCTTACAGGTGAACACTGAAGCTTTCTTT. Translated: CSSSLQVNTEAFF.

This chain connects TRBV5-1 to TRBJ2-7, with D possibly matching TRBD2 (6 bases). This CDR3 is 12 amino acids long. Germline CDR1 SGHRS, CDR2 YFSETQ. Between the trimmed V and J ends, which lost 3 bases and 3 bases, there was a span of 7 bases. CDR3 loop: CASSSTSYEQYF. CDR3 sequence (DNA): TGCGCCAGCAGCTCGACTAGCTACGAGCAGTACTTC. Full variable domain (rest looked up from reference TRBV5-1 and TRBJ2-7): KAGVTQTPRYLIKTRGQQVTLSCSPISGHRSVSWYQQTPGQGLQFLFEYFSETQRNKGNFPGRFSGRQFSNSRSEMNVSTLELGDSALYLCASSSTSYEQYFGPGTRLTVT.

The chain has TRBV28 and TRBJ2-1, with D possibly matching TRBD2 (6 bases). The germline gives CDR1 MDHEN, CDR2 SYDVKM. V was cut by 7 bases and J by 0 bases, with 10 bases left in between. The CDR3 runs 14 residues. In DNA form, the CDR3 reads TGTGCCAGCAAAGGGAGGCCCTCCTACAATGAGCAGTTCTTC. It is translated as CASKGRPSYNEQFF. Full variable domain (remainder filled in from reference TRBV28 and TRBJ2-1): DVKVTQSSRYLVKRTGEKVFLECVQDMDHENMFWYRQDPGLGLRLIYFSYDVKMKEKGDIPEGYSVSREKKERFSLILESASTNQTSMYLCASKGRPSYNEQFFGPGTRLTVL.

The CDR3 reads CASSLGLTSGRLVTDTQYF. The CDR3 bases are TGTGCCAGCAGCTTAGGGTTGACTAGCGGGAGGCTTGTCACAGATACGCAGTATTTT. The V call is TRBV7-8, the J call TRBJ2-3, with 13 bases matching TRBD2. Per germline, CDR1 SGHVS and CDR2 FQNEAQ. The CDR3 is 19 residues long. The V and J ends lost 1 base and 2 bases, in that order; junction bases with no gene match: 9.

The CDR3 sequence: CSVEEYGYTF. Written as DNA, the CDR3 is TGCAGCGTGGAGGAGTATGGCTACACCTTC. The chain combines TRBV29-1 with TRBJ1-2; D is undetermined. This CDR3 has 10 residues. Germline V lookup: CDR1 SQVTM, CDR2 ANQGSEA. With 6 bases removed from V and 5 bases from J, the gap between germline ends came to 7 bases. The full variable domain, rest sourced from reference TRBV29-1 and TRBJ1-2, is SAVISQKPSRDICQRGTSLTIQCQVDSQVTMMFWYRQQPGQSLTLIATANQGSEATYESGFVIDKFPISRPNLTFSTLTVSNMSPEDSSIYLCSVEEYGYTFGSGTRLTVV.

This chain connects TRBV29-1 to TRBJ2-3, with a weak D call TRBD1 (7 bases). The CDR3 has 13 residues. The V end was cut by 6 bases, the J end by 8 bases, with 18 bases between. Germline V gene data show CDR1 as SQVTM and CDR2 as ANQGSEA. The CDR3 loop is CSVAGGRGGTQYF. Here the CDR3 DNA reads TGCAGCGTCGCAGGGGGGCGGGGCGGTACGCAGTATTTT.

This chain links TRBV24-1 with TRBJ2-3, with 10 positions matching TRBD2. CDR3 length: 18 residues. Germline V gene lookup returns CDR1 KGHDR and CDR2 SFDVKD. V gave up 2 bases and J gave up 6 bases; unmatched junction bases: 13. Written as DNA, the CDR3 is TGTGCCACCAGTGATTCTCCACCGATAGCGGGGGGTAAGGATACGCAGTATTTT. Translating it yields CATSDSPPIAGGKDTQYF.

The chain has TRBV5-1 and TRBJ1-2, with D hard to call. CDR1 is SGHRS and CDR2 is YFSETQ in the germline V gene. The CDR3 extends over 14 amino acids. With 0 bases removed from V and 1 base from J, the gap between germline ends came to 7 bases. For the CDR3, the DNA is TGCGCCAGCAGCTTGGCCGAGGGTAACTATGGCTACACCTTC. Amino acids: CASSLAEGNYGYTF. Complete variable domain (other parts from reference TRBV5-1 and TRBJ1-2): KAGVTQTPRYLIKTRGQQVTLSCSPISGHRSVSWYQQTPGQGLQFLFEYFSETQRNKGNFPGRFSGRQFSNSRSEMNVSTLELGDSALYLCASSLAEGNYGYTFGSGTRLTVV.

The rearrangement uses TRBV18 and TRBJ2-3, with TRBD1 matching over 8 bases. After removal of 2 bases from V and 2 bases from J, the junction contained 15 bases not matched to a gene. The CDR3 covers 19 residues. Per germline, CDR1 KGHSH and CDR2 LQKENI. As DNA, the CDR3 is TGTGCCAGCTCACCATCGGACAGGGACCTCAAAACCGTCACAGATACGCAGTATTTT. It specifies CASSPSDRDLKTVTDTQYF.

V and J are TRBV19 and TRBJ1-2, with a possible D match to TRBD1 (5 bases). This CDR3 is 13 amino acids long. The germline V gene has CDR1 LNHDA and CDR2 SQIVND (reference sequence). Trimming removed 1 base at V and 5 bases at J, with 8 bases between. The CDR3 coding sequence is TGTGCCAGTAGTATAGGACAGAAGTATGGCTACACCTTC. It encodes CASSIGQKYGYTF.

The chain joins TRBV5-4 to TRBJ1-4; D possibly corresponds to TRBD1 (5 bases). The germline V gene has CDR1 SGHNT and CDR2 YYREEE (reference sequence). V was pared by 2 bases and J by 7 bases, with 15 bases between. The CDR3 sequence is 15 residues long. In nucleotides, the CDR3 is TGTGCCAGCAGCTTATCTCCGACGCAGGGTGAAAAACTGTTTTTT. Its translation is CASSLSPTQGEKLFF. The variable domain in full, completed from reference TRBV5-4 and TRBJ1-4, reads ETGVTQSPTHLIKTRGQQVTLRCSSQSGHNTVSWYQQALGQGPQFIFQYYREEENGRGNFPPRFSGLQFPNYSSELNVNALELDDSALYLCASSLSPTQGEKLFFGSGTQLSVL.

V and J are TRBV5-5 and TRBJ2-1, with D tentatively TRBD1 (7 bases). The CDR3 sequence is 15 residues long. Deletions cut 2 bases from V and 4 bases from J, with 13 bases between. Germline values: CDR1 SGHKS, CDR2 YYEKEE (reference sequence). The CDR3 coding sequence is TGTGCCAGCAGCTTAGGTCAGGGGGGATACAATGAGCAGTTCTTC. This gives the protein CASSLGQGGYNEQFF. Complete variable domain (other parts from reference TRBV5-5 and TRBJ2-1): DAGVTQSPTHLIKTRGQQVTLRCSPISGHKSVSWYQQVLGQGPQFIFQYYEKEERGRGNFPDRFSARQFPNYSSELNVNALLLGDSALYLCASSLGQGGYNEQFFGPGTRLTVL.

This chain connects TRBV30 to TRBJ2-5; no definite D call. This CDR3 contains 13 residues. CDR1 GTSNPN and CDR2 SVGIG come from the germline V gene (reference sequence). V was cut by 4 bases and J by 1 base, with 10 bases left in between. The CDR3 region has the DNA TGTGCCTGGAAAAAGGTAGTCCAAGAGACCCAGTACTTC. This translates into CAWKKVVQETQYF. The entire variable domain, with the rest obtained from reference TRBV30 and TRBJ2-5, is as follows: SQTIHQWPATLVQPVGSPLSLECTVEGTSNPNLYWYRQAAGRGLQLLFYSVGIGQISSEVPQNLSASRPQDRQFILSSKKLLLSDSGFYLCAWKKVVQETQYFGPGTRLLVL.

This chain joins TRBV28 and TRBJ2-7, with 7 nucleotides matching TRBD2. CDR3 length equals 15 residues. After removal of 6 bases from V and 2 bases from J, the junction contained 10 bases not matched to a gene. The V gene's germline CDR1 is MDHEN and CDR2 SYDVKM. The DNA for the CDR3 is TGTGCCAGCAGGGGGAGGGACTACCGAACCTACGAGCAGTACTTC. It translates to CASRGRDYRTYEQYF.

This clone was picked up one time. Other DNA sequences within the sample encode an identical CDR3. The chain links TRBV15 to TRBJ2-3; D remains ambiguous. The CDR3 extends over 13 amino acids. Between the trimmed V and J ends, which lost 0 bases and 3 bases, there was a span of 4 bases. Germline CDR1 and CDR2: LNHNV and YYDKDF (reference sequence). CDR3 bases: TGTGCCACCAGCAGAGACCCGACAGATACGCAGTATTTT. Protein: CATSRDPTDTQYF.

For the CDR3, the DNA is TGTGCCAGCAGTTCCCCGGGGGGAACCGTCTTGGAGGATACCTTC. Residues: CASSSPGGTVLEDTF. The chain joins TRBV28 to TRBJ1-2, with TRBD1 as a possible D gene (5 bases). The CDR3 consists of 15 residues. The germline CDR1 and CDR2 sequences are MDHEN and SYDVKM. V was clipped by 4 bases and J by 14 bases, with 26 bases between them.

This chain links TRBV9 with TRBJ2-2; 8 bases are a match to TRBD1. Unmatched junction bases numbered 11, after V lost 2 bases and J lost 5 bases. This CDR3 has 17 residues. From germline, CDR1 is SGDLS and CDR2 YYNGEE. CDR3 loop: CASSVGQGVLRTGELFF. The CDR3 bases are TGTGCCAGCAGCGTTGGACAGGGAGTTTTGAGGACCGGGGAGCTGTTTTTT.

The CDR3 nucleotides read TGTGCCAGCAGCGGGGGGACAGGCAAAGGTGGAAAACTGTTTTTT. Amino acid sequence: CASSGGTGKGGKLFF. The chain carries TRBV2 and TRBJ1-4, with 8 bases lining up with TRBD1. Germline V gene sequence: CDR1 SNHLY, CDR2 FYNNEI. The CDR3 length is 15 residues. The V segment lost 6 bases and the J segment 10 bases; nucleotides outside the gene matches: 13.

This chain joins TRBV6-5 and TRBJ1-5; TRBD1 is a possible D gene (5 bases). Germline CDR1 and CDR2: MNHEY and SVGAGI. CDR3 length: 13 amino acids. V was clipped by 5 bases and J by 5 bases, with 10 bases between them. For the CDR3, the DNA is TGTGCCAGCAGTCTCCAGGGAGATCAGCCCCAGCATTTT. It encodes CASSLQGDQPQHF.

The chain carries TRBV5-1 and TRBJ2-3, with D perhaps TRBD1 (5 bases). This CDR3 is built from 14 residues. Per the germline V gene, CDR1 is SGHRS and CDR2 is YFSETQ. V lost 2 bases and J lost 3, with 10 bases in between. The CDR3 is CASSFSTVTDTQYF. The CDR3 bases are TGCGCCAGCAGCTTCTCGACAGTTACAGATACGCAGTATTTT.

The chain couples TRBV19 to TRBJ2-2; D ambiguous. The CDR3 is 16 amino acids. V dropped 4 bases and J dropped 4 bases, with 16 bases sitting between them. Germline V gene data show CDR1 as LNHDA and CDR2 as SQIVND (reference sequence). The CDR3 DNA follows: TGTGCCAGTAGTAACTATGGCGGCAGAGCCACCGGGGAGCTGTTTTTT. It yields the protein CASSNYGGRATGELFF.